The following is a TCR beta chain sequence with its context. The data originate from a study of blood T cell repertoires in COVID-19. Study at large: Researchers got acute and convalescent COVID-19 samples from the United States, Italy and Spain.

This CDR3 is built from 16 residues. J lost 2 bases, V lost 7 bases, and 13 bases had no gene match. Germline CDR1 reads SNHLY; CDR2 reads FYNNEI. Among Cohort 3 donors, those recovered had two negative PCRs, clearance, or symptom resolution. TCRdb's copy holds only in-frame clones and misses some; the assay was immunoSEQ multiplex PCR. The table has over 400,000 clones, about 85% seen once. The chain employs TRBV2 and TRBJ2-5; the match to TRBD2 covers 7 bases. The sample taken for sequencing was PBMCs or T cells enriched from blood (not recorded which). The receptor comes from a woman aged 60 to 75 who had recovered from COVID-19. The CDR3 loop reads CASTGSEAGKQETQYF. CDR3 nucleotide sequence: TGTGCCAGCACCGGATCTGAAGCGGGAAAGCAAGAGACCCAGTACTTC.